These 30 T cell receptor beta chains were sequenced from one sample in a study of metastatic and nonmetastatic thyroid tumors. Among the patients, none had received any treatment before thyroid surgery. TCRdb reanalyzed the PCR reads with MiXCR. The data contain roughly 72,000 clones, roughly 18% of them singletons. Sequencing used blood. Receptor source: a female donor with papillary thyroid cancer or a benign thyroid nodule (not recorded which). Some clones in this sample may be carry-over from other donors' samples.

This clone was seen repeatedly, ten times or more. The chain is built from TRBV6-1 and TRBJ2-7; 7 bases agree with TRBD1. The CDR3 is 11 residues long. Germline values: CDR1 MNHNS, CDR2 SASEGT. V trimming: 6 bases; J trimming: 6 bases; junction bases outside the gene matches: 2. The CDR3 sequence: CASRSGGEQYF. In nucleotides, the CDR3 is TGTGCCAGCAGATCAGGGGGCGAGCAGTACTTC.

This clone was counted ten times or more. The same CDR3 can be traced to other DNA sequences in this sample. This chain uses TRBV3-1 with TRBJ2-2; D remains ambiguous. Deletions cut 1 base from V and 2 bases from J, with 2 bases between. Per germline, CDR1 LGHDT and CDR2 YNNKEL (reference sequence). The CDR3 loop spans 13 amino acids. CDR3 sequence (DNA): TGTGCCAGCAGCCAAGGTAACACCGGGGAGCTGTTTTTT. It yields the protein CASSQGNTGELFF.

This clone was found a few times. This sequence joins TRBV6-1 and TRBJ1-2, with TRBD1 matching over 9 bases. V was pared by 6 bases and J by 1 base, with 6 bases of the junction left unmatched. The CDR3 runs to 15 residues. CDR1 is MNHNS, CDR2 SASEGT, per germline. In nucleotides, the CDR3 is TGTGCCAGCAGAAGGACAGGGGCGAGTAACTATGGCTACACCTTC. The encoded protein is CASRRTGASNYGYTF.

This clone was picked up many times. The V and J genes are TRBV6-1 and TRBJ2-7; D is undetermined. Trimming took off 7 bases at V and 4 bases at J, with 5 bases between the two ends. This CDR3 has 10 amino acids. The germline CDR1 and CDR2 sequences are MNHNS and SASEGT. The CDR3, as DNA: TGTGCCAGCAACAGATACGAGCAGTACTTC. The encoded protein is CASNRYEQYF.

The sample holds many counts of this clone. The chain joins TRBV24-1 to TRBJ2-1; 13 bases line up with TRBD2. The trim removed 4 bases at V and 9 bases at J, leaving 11 bases unmatched. The CDR3 spans 17 residues. Germline V gene data show CDR1 as KGHDR and CDR2 as SFDVKD. The CDR3 here is CATSDYRTSGSGGEQFF. The CDR3 DNA sequence: TGTGCCACCAGTGACTACAGGACTAGCGGGAGTGGTGGTGAGCAGTTCTTC.

In this sample, this clone turned up many times. This chain connects TRBV3-1 to TRBJ2-3; 7 nucleotides align to TRBD2. CDR1 LGHDT and CDR2 YNNKEL come from the germline V gene (reference sequence). The CDR3 totals 15 residues. After removal of 3 bases from V and 5 bases from J, the junction contained 8 bases not matched to a gene. CDR3 bases: TGTGCCAGCAGCCAGGGGGACTACATACGAGATACGCAGTATTTT. Translation: CASSQGDYIRDTQYF.

This clone was detected many times. V and J are TRBV24-1 and TRBJ1-2, with D possibly matching TRBD1 (5 bases). Germline CDR1 is KGHDR and CDR2 is SFDVKD. The CDR3 runs 13 residues. V lost 5 bases to trimming and J lost 5 bases, with 11 bases between them. CDR3 nucleotide sequence: TGTGCCACCAGTGTTGACAGCCTATATGGCTACACCTTC. As protein: CATSVDSLYGYTF.

This clone has just a few counts. CDR3 DNA: TGTGCCACCAGTGAAGGACAGGGCGGGAACACTGAAGCTTTCTTT. Protein product: CATSEGQGGNTEAFF. The chain couples TRBV24-1 to TRBJ1-1; TRBD1 matches at 8 bases. This CDR3 is 15 amino acids long. Germline CDR1 and CDR2: KGHDR and SFDVKD. V was clipped by 4 bases and J by 1 base; unmatched bases: 4.

This clone has a count of ten or more. The CDR3 reads CSASDRGYEQYF. The DNA of the CDR3 is TGCAGTGCCTCGGACAGGGGCTACGAGCAGTACTTC. J is TRBJ2-7 and V is TRBV20-1; 9 bases match TRBD1. The germline V gene has CDR1 DFQATT and CDR2 SNEGSKA (reference sequence). Trimming cost V 6 bases and J 3 bases; bases outside gene matches: 3. CDR3 size: 12 residues.

The V and J genes are TRBV13 and TRBJ2-1, with D perhaps matching TRBD1 (6 bases). This CDR3 region has 16 residues. The V end lost 2 bases, the J end lost 2 bases, and 13 bases lay between the germline ends. CDR1 is PRHDT and CDR2 is FYEKMQ in the germline V gene (reference sequence). CDR3 nucleotide sequence: TGTGCCAGCAGCTTATTAGGTCAGGGGACCTACAATGAGCAGTTCTTC. Protein sequence: CASSLLGQGTYNEQFF.

This clone was found a few times. Other nucleotide sequences from this sample produce the same CDR3. The chain recombines TRBV27 with TRBJ1-5; D is undetermined. CDR1 and CDR2 (germline): MNHEY, SMNVEV (reference sequence). CDR3 length: 15 residues. Trimming left V 7 bases short and J 1 base short, with 14 bases between. The CDR3 is CASTMGGPSNQPQHF. The DNA for the CDR3 is TGTGCCAGCACCATGGGTGGTCCGAGCAATCAGCCCCAGCATTTT.

The CDR3 DNA reads TGCAGTGCTCGCGGGACATCCGGACTAGCGGGGGACAATGAGCAGTTCTTC. Its translation is CSARGTSGLAGDNEQFF. V is TRBV20-1 and J is TRBJ2-1; 13 bases are a match to TRBD2. This CDR3 spans 17 amino acids. Trimming removed 5 bases from V and 5 bases from J; junction bases left unmatched: 12. The germline CDR1 and CDR2 sequences are DFQATT and SNEGSKA (reference sequence).

This clone was detected many times. J is TRBJ2-7 and V is TRBV27, with 7 bases identical to TRBD2. Per the germline V gene, CDR1 is MNHEY and CDR2 is SMNVEV (reference sequence). The CDR3 has 12 residues. J gave up 3 bases and V 6 bases, and 2 bases lay outside the gene matches. DNA of the CDR3: TGTGCCAGCAGCTCTAGCGGCTACGAGCAGTACTTC. Translated, it gives CASSSSGYEQYF.

This chain connects TRBV6-5 to TRBJ2-7; tentative D call: TRBD1 (6 bases). The CDR3 runs to 16 residues. V lost 4 bases and J lost 2, with 18 bases in between. Germline V lookup: CDR1 MNHEY, CDR2 SVGAGI. The CDR3 region is CASSSLQGLRAYEQYV. The CDR3 DNA reads as TGTGCCAGCAGTTCCCTACAGGGATTACGAGCCTACGAGCAGTACGTC.

The chain is built from TRBV5-6 and TRBJ1-1, with D perhaps matching TRBD1 (6 bases). The CDR3 runs to 17 residues. Deletions cut 2 bases from V and 4 bases from J, with 21 bases between. Germline CDR1 is SGHDT and CDR2 is YYEEEE. CDR3 DNA: TGTGCCAGCAGCTTCCGAGACGGGGGCGGTTTGGGCACTGAAGCTTTCTTT. It encodes CASSFRDGGGLGTEAFF.

The rearrangement links TRBV11-2 to TRBJ1-5; D might be TRBD1 (5 bases). V was shortened by 5 bases and J by 4 bases, with 24 bases between the two germline ends. Germline V gene sequence: CDR1 SGHAT, CDR2 FQNNGV. The CDR3 consists of 18 residues. CDR3 protein: CASSPEGSGAAGNQPQHF. CDR3 nucleotides: TGTGCCAGCAGCCCTGAGGGGTCTGGGGCAGCCGGAAATCAGCCCCAGCATTTT.

This clone was seen repeatedly, ten times or more. The chain couples TRBV5-4 to TRBJ2-7, with 7 bases matching TRBD2. The CDR3 covers 14 residues. Losses at the gene ends were 0 bases for V and 5 bases for J; bases not matched to a gene: 5. Germline V CDR1 and CDR2: SGHNT, YYREEE (reference sequence). The CDR3 region is CASSLGLATNEQYF. For the CDR3, the DNA is TGTGCCAGCAGCTTGGGACTAGCTACCAACGAGCAGTACTTC. Filled out from reference TRBV5-4 and TRBJ2-7, the complete variable domain reads ETGVTQSPTHLIKTRGQQVTLRCSSQSGHNTVSWYQQALGQGPQFIFQYYREEENGRGNFPPRFSGLQFPNYSSELNVNALELDDSALYLCASSLGLATNEQYFGPGTRLTVT.

This clone appeared many times. The chain is built from TRBV7-9 and TRBJ2-2, with D possibly being TRBD1 or TRBD2 (6 bases each). The germline V gene has CDR1 SEHNR and CDR2 FQNEAQ (reference sequence). The ends were cut back, 4 bases at V and 0 bases at J, with 21 bases in the middle. There are 19 residues in the CDR3. The CDR3 loop is CASSSIYGGTFANTGELFF. The CDR3 DNA reads TGTGCCAGCAGCTCTATATATGGAGGGACATTCGCGAACACCGGGGAGCTGTTTTTT.

This clone was seen ten or more times. This sequence joins TRBV7-8 and TRBJ1-2; the match to TRBD1 covers 7 bases. Per germline, CDR1 SGHVS and CDR2 FQNEAQ. The V gene end was trimmed by 5 bases and the J gene end by 3 bases; junction bases not matched to a gene: 9. This CDR3 is built from 15 residues. CDR3 protein: CASSPADRADYGYTF. The CDR3 region has the DNA TGTGCCAGCAGCCCTGCCGACAGGGCGGACTATGGCTACACCTTC.

This clone was observed many times. This rearrangement joins TRBV6-5 to TRBJ2-1; 10 nucleotides align to TRBD2. Losses at the gene ends were 5 bases for V and 6 bases for J; bases not matched to a gene: 13. Germline V gene sequence: CDR1 MNHEY, CDR2 SVGAGI. The CDR3 extends over 17 amino acids. The CDR3 loop reads CASSPGVAGGSPNEQFF. DNA for the CDR3: TGTGCCAGCAGTCCCGGAGTAGCGGGAGGAAGTCCCAATGAGCAGTTCTTC.

This clone was recorded many times. The V gene is TRBV25-1, the J gene TRBJ1-1; possible D gene TRBD1, 6 bases. Trimming left V 2 bases short and J 6 bases short, with 16 bases between. The CDR3 is 15 residues long. CDR1 is MGHDK, CDR2 SYGVNS, per germline. CDR3: CASSELEAPGAEAFF. Written as DNA, the CDR3 is TGTGCCAGCAGTGAACTTGAGGCGCCAGGGGCTGAAGCTTTCTTT.

This clone was detected ten times or more. The rearrangement uses TRBV27 and TRBJ1-6, with 9 positions matching TRBD1. Germline CDR1 is MNHEY and CDR2 is SMNVEV (reference sequence). The CDR3 runs 15 residues. The V segment lost 6 bases and the J segment 8 bases; nucleotides outside the gene matches: 8. The CDR3 nucleotides are TGTGCCAGCAGGTCAACAGGGGGCTGGTATTCACCCCTCCACTTT. The encoded protein is CASRSTGGWYSPLHF.

This clone was counted between two and nine times. The chain recombines TRBV6-8 with TRBJ2-7; D not certain. The CDR3 loop spans 14 amino acids. The germline V gene has CDR1 MNHGY and CDR2 SAAAGT. The V gene lost 2 bases and the J gene lost 4 bases, with 12 bases spanning the gap. CDR3 nucleotides: TGTGCCAGCAGTTACCGGCTAGACCATTACGAGCAGTACGTC. It encodes CASSYRLDHYEQYV.

This clone came up many times. The genes are TRBV2 and TRBJ2-7; no firm D call. This CDR3 region has 11 residues. V was clipped by 10 bases and J by 4 bases, with 11 bases between them. Germline values: CDR1 SNHLY, CDR2 FYNNEI. CDR3 region: CATLVGYEQYF. CDR3 coding DNA: TGTGCCACCCTCGTAGGGTACGAGCAGTACTTC.

The table lists this clone with a few counts. The chain has TRBV6-2 or TRBV6-3 and TRBJ1-2; the D is unclear. The V gene lost 2 bases and the J gene lost 4 bases, with 11 bases spanning the gap. The germline CDR1 and CDR2 sequences are MNHEY and SVGEGT. The CDR3 extends over 14 amino acids. The CDR3 loop is CASSYVGLIYGYTF. In DNA form, the CDR3 reads TGTGCCAGCAGTTACGTCGGGCTTATCTATGGCTACACCTTC.

CDR3 nucleotides: TGTGCCAGCAGCCAAAGTTGGGTTATGAACACTGAAGCTTTCTTT. It translates to CASSQSWVMNTEAFF. The gene calls are TRBV3-1 and TRBJ1-1, with unresolved D. This CDR3 contains 15 residues. Germline values: CDR1 LGHDT, CDR2 YNNKEL (reference sequence). V was clipped by 2 bases and J by 0 bases, with 10 bases between them.

There are a few counts of this clone. At one end the junction does not follow the germline gene, possibly because of a read error. In the same sample, other DNA sequences code for this CDR3. The rearrangement joins TRBV30 to TRBJ2-7, with a possible D match to TRBD1 (5 bases). CDR3 length equals 13 residues. Germline loops: CDR1 GTSNPN, CDR2 SVGIG (reference sequence). The CDR3 DNA sequence: TGTGCCTGGAGTAGGGGCGCCGCCTACGAGCAATACTTC. It yields the protein CAWSRGAAYEQYF.

This chain uses TRBV30 with TRBJ2-3; 11 nucleotides match TRBD2. Germline V CDR1 and CDR2: GTSNPN, SVGIG (reference sequence). The V gene end was trimmed by 0 bases and the J gene end by 4 bases; junction bases not matched to a gene: 3. This CDR3 spans 15 amino acids. The CDR3 region has the DNA TGTGCCTGGAGTGTACTAGCGGGGGTGCCAGATACGCAGTATTTT. Translation gives CAWSVLAGVPDTQYF.

This clone came up many times. The chain couples TRBV6-5 to TRBJ2-7; TRBD1 agrees at 9 bases. V lost 0 bases, J lost 2 bases, and 8 bases stayed unmatched. Germline V CDR1 and CDR2: MNHEY, SVGAGI. This CDR3 has 17 amino acids. The CDR3 region has the DNA TGTGCCAGCAGTTACTCTGGCGAGAGACAGGGGGCCTACGAGCAGTACTTC. This sequence encodes CASSYSGERQGAYEQYF.

This clone was counted ten times or more. The chain has TRBV4-2 and TRBJ1-6, with D unresolved. V gave up 6 bases and J gave up 8 bases, with 20 bases separating them. CDR3 length equals 16 residues. Per germline, CDR1 LGHNA and CDR2 YNFKEQ. This CDR3 is CASSPSGPHIDSPLHF. In nucleotides, the CDR3 is TGTGCCAGCAGTCCATCAGGACCCCATATCGATTCACCCCTCCACTTT.